This passage covers 3 T cell receptor beta chains from one sample sequenced in a study of OX40 agonist ivuxolimab in advanced cancers. Produced via immunoSEQ multiplex PCR; TCRdb's table is partial and in-frame only. The sample shows about 10,000 clones, approximately 80% of them seen only once. Specimen: CD4+ or CD8+ T cells sorted from blood, collected in a trial of the OX40 agonist ivuxolimab. The receptors originated from an adult with an advanced solid tumor such as melanoma, head and neck, liver or kidney cancer.

The chain employs TRBV7-9 and TRBJ2-5, with D uncertain. The CDR3 has 14 amino acids. V lost 4 bases and J 0 bases, leaving 9 bases between the germline ends. Looked up from germline, CDR1 is SEHNR and CDR2 is FQNEAQ (reference sequence). CDR3 loop: CASSSALYQETQYF. Here the CDR3 DNA reads TGTGCCAGCAGCTCCGCCCTGTACCAAGAGACCCAGTACTTC.

This clone appeared a single time. This chain joins TRBV6-6 and TRBJ2-7; D unresolved. CDR1 MNHNY and CDR2 SVGAGI come from the germline V gene (reference sequence). The CDR3 runs to 13 residues. Trimming took off 0 bases at V and 3 bases at J, with 6 bases between the two ends. CDR3 nucleotides: TGTGCCAGCAGTTACTCGAATATCTACGAGCAGTACTTC. Residues: CASSYSNIYEQYF.

The chain recombines TRBV6-5 with TRBJ1-1; perhaps TRBD1 as D (5 bases). This CDR3 is 14 amino acids long. V lost 5 bases and J lost 3, with 13 bases in between. Looked up from germline, CDR1 is MNHEY and CDR2 is SVGAGI. CDR3 in amino acids: CASSPGFGDTEAFF. Here the CDR3 DNA reads TGTGCCAGCAGTCCAGGGTTCGGCGACACTGAAGCTTTCTTT.